These T cell receptor beta chains were read from a single sample in a study of cytomegalovirus exposure and HLA in healthy donors. TCRdb's table, derived via immunoSEQ multiplex PCR, lists solely in-frame clones and lacks some. This table holds about 76,000 clones, more than 60% found once. Material: PBMCs. These receptors originate from a male donor in good health and CMV-seropositive. Each CDR3 is given without its conserved first and last residue. The order of the fields is V gene, J gene, CDR3 protein.

>TRBV7-6|TRBJ2-2
ASSLASGGLAGSGGTGELF
>TRBV6-5|TRBJ1-2
ASSPSVGVSNGYT
>TRBV10-1|TRBJ2-5
ASSGPTGAGEQY
>TRBV11-2|TRBJ2-2
ASSLGLEQDPHQF
>TRBV4-3|TRBJ2-1
ASSLITAEYNEQF
>TRBV19|TRBJ2-7
ASSISFTDYEQY
>TRBV7-3|TRBJ2-1
ASSLGGGEQF
>TRBV2|TRBJ2-5
ASSRDSETQY
>TRBV7-3|TRBJ2-1
ASSWQGRSSYNEQF
>TRBV28|TRBJ1-4
AGQGLGEKLF
>TRBV9|TRBJ2-4
ASSGGGNIQY
>TRBV7-3|TRBJ1-1
ASSLKRQGTEAF
>TRBV7-9|TRBJ2-7
SSTMGLAGAYEQY
>TRBV18|TRBJ2-2
ASSRDGYTGELF
>TRBV27|TRBJ2-3
ASRDRGLSTDTQY
>TRBV30|TRBJ2-2
ACTGLAGGPNTGELF
>TRBV18|TRBJ2-7
ASSPMEGHEQY
>TRBV14|TRBJ2-2
ASSVSYREGAGELF
>TRBV19|TRBJ1-2
ASSPTGRGYT
>TRBV11-1|TRBJ2-3
ASRASAGGSDTQY
>TRBV11-2|TRBJ2-7
ASSPLASHEQY
>TRBV2|TRBJ1-5
ASRGRTSNQPQH
>TRBV4-1|TRBJ2-6
ASSQEGHSGANVLT
>TRBV27|TRBJ1-2
ASSLYPGGYYGYT
>TRBV18|TRBJ2-7
ASSPQNSYEQY
>TRBV5-1|TRBJ2-1
ASSLSSGSHEQF
>TRBV27|TRBJ1-6
ASLLRGNYNSPLH
>TRBV7-9|TRBJ2-7
ASSLVQGAIEQY
>TRBV5-4|TRBJ2-3
ASSSPGVNRKTSTDTQY
>TRBV29-1|TRBJ2-2
SARAGGTNTGELF